Detailed here is one T cell receptor (beta chain). Its antigen is unknown. Nothing much larger sits one base from this clone, and base qualities are not available. The sample is drawn from a study of response to subunit inactivated influenza vaccine (dated by TCRdb to 2017 to 2018). As for the study more broadly: Deep quantitative T cell receptor repertoire profiling was used in the study to track responses to a trivalent subunit inactivated influenza vaccine. The study at large found these results: The authors proposed that each seasonal influenza vaccination may bring in only a limited number of new T cells.

After removal of 5 bases from V and 7 bases from J, the junction retains 7 bases not matched to a gene. The CDR3 runs 14 amino acids, cysteine and phenylalanine included. Only the CDR3 region is kept as DNA, spanning 42 bases read in frame from base 1. Taken from the germline V gene, the CDR1 and CDR2 loops are SGHTA and FQGTGA. The sample's time point label, in plain terms: around 42 days after influenza vaccine administration. Receptor amplification or capture employed RT-PCR. Data came from an Illumina HiSeq 2500. The public reads were reprocessed in TCRdb via fastp at Q25 and MiXCR, keeping in-frame beta chains. Every CDR3 protein is listed once, alongside the most common genes and DNA of its rows. The sample table contains about 160,000 distinct CDR3 sequences; only one count was recorded for approximately 11% of them. Over 10% of the sample is taken by the ten largest.

The rearranged chain carries TRBV7-3 and TRBJ2-1; TRBD2 lines up with 8 middle nucleotides. This TCR came from a man in his forties or fifties who received an inactivated influenza vaccine. Donor details come from another sample of the same person, matched by shared clones. The source material was non-naive T cells sorted from PBMCs, sampled roughly 45 days after vaccination. Explained via the paper, the cell subset or site label denotes: memory T cell fraction. The CDR3 sequence is CASSRAGTSNEQFF. The DNA sequence reads TGTGCCAGCAGCCGGGCCGGGACTAGTAATGAGCAGTTCTTC.